Below are 23 T cell receptor beta chains sequenced from a single sample in a study of cytomegalovirus exposure and HLA in healthy donors. The data were produced by immunoSEQ multiplex PCR, yet TCRdb's version contains in-frame clones alone and is incomplete. This sample has 200,000 to 250,000 clones, with 80% to 85% found just once. The specimen was PBMCs. The receptors shown here come from a woman aged 25 to 39 in good health and CMV-seropositive.

The chain employs TRBV19 and TRBJ2-7; either TRBD1 or TRBD2 may supply D (5 bases each). The CDR3 is made up of 16 amino acids. V lost 3 bases and J lost 2, with 17 bases in between. The germline V gene has CDR1 LNHDA and CDR2 SQIVND (reference sequence). This CDR3 reads CASSILAGTGTYEQYF. CDR3 DNA: TGTGCCAGTAGTATCCTGGCAGGGACGGGGACCTACGAGCAGTACTTC.

About this clone itself: Distinct nucleotide sequences in the sample also encode this CDR3. This chain links TRBV29-1 with TRBJ2-1, with D perhaps TRBD2 (5 bases). V lost 4 bases and J lost 5, with 6 bases in between. The CDR3 totals 11 residues. Per the germline V gene, CDR1 is SQVTM and CDR2 is ANQGSEA. CDR3 DNA: TGCAGCGTTGGGCGGGACAATGAGCAGTTCTTC. It translates to CSVGRDNEQFF.

The chain combines TRBV18 with TRBJ1-2; 8 bases agree with TRBD1. The CDR3 consists of 13 residues. The V gene's germline CDR1 is KGHSH and CDR2 LQKENI. The V gene end was trimmed by 6 bases and the J gene end by 5 bases; junction bases not matched to a gene: 5. This chain's CDR3 is CASSFQGAYGYTF. CDR3 DNA sequence: TGTGCCAGCTCGTTCCAGGGGGCGTATGGCTACACCTTC.

The rearrangement links TRBV28 to TRBJ1-2; TRBD1 agrees at 10 bases. Trimming cost V 3 bases and J 7 bases; bases outside gene matches: 5. The CDR3 contains 14 residues. CDR1 and CDR2 (germline): MDHEN, SYDVKM. The CDR3 is CASSFPGQGFGYTF. The CDR3 DNA follows: TGTGCCAGCAGTTTCCCGGGACAGGGGTTTGGCTACACCTTC.

The V and J genes are TRBV7-9 and TRBJ2-3, with TRBD2 identical over 10 bases. J gave up 2 bases and V 3 bases, and 2 bases lay outside the gene matches. This CDR3 contains 15 residues. Germline CDR1 reads SEHNR; CDR2 reads FQNEAQ (reference sequence). In DNA form, the CDR3 reads TGTGCCAGCAGCTTTGGACTAGCGGACACAGATACGCAGTATTTT. Translating it yields CASSFGLADTDTQYF.

This chain links TRBV11-2 with TRBJ2-1, with D possibly being TRBD1 (5 bases). V lost 4 bases to trimming and J lost 9 bases, with 22 bases between them. This CDR3 spans 16 amino acids. Germline loops: CDR1 SGHAT, CDR2 FQNNGV. The CDR3 DNA sequence: TGTGCCAGCAGCTCTTTAGTGGGGCCATTATCCCCTGAGCAGTTCTTC. Translating gives CASSSLVGPLSPEQFF.

The rearrangement links TRBV25-1 to TRBJ2-7, with 9 bases fitting TRBD1. V dropped 6 bases and J dropped 2; count of bases not matched to a gene: 8. This CDR3 spans 15 amino acids. The germline V gene has CDR1 MGHDK and CDR2 SYGVNS. CDR3 DNA: TGTGCCAGCAGGGGCGGGACAGGGTACCCCTACGAGCAGTACTTC. Residues: CASRGGTGYPYEQYF.

Only a few counts were recorded for this clone. The chain recombines TRBV6-1 with TRBJ2-7; D is perhaps TRBD1 (5 bases). Trimming removed 3 bases at V and 7 bases at J, with 10 bases between. The CDR3 covers 12 residues. Germline V gene lookup returns CDR1 MNHNS and CDR2 SASEGT. The CDR3 DNA is TGTGCCAGCAGTGACAGGGTGAGGGAGCAGTACTTC. It encodes CASSDRVREQYF.

This chain links TRBV6-5 with TRBJ1-1; no clear D gene. The CDR3 loop spans 15 amino acids. V was clipped by 2 bases and J by 3 bases, with 13 bases between them. The germline V gene encodes CDR1 MNHEY and CDR2 SVGAGI. Written as DNA, the CDR3 is TGTGCCAGCAGTTACGCGGGTAGAGTCCACACTGAAGCTTTCTTT. Translated, it gives CASSYAGRVHTEAFF.

J is TRBJ2-1 and V is TRBV27, with D hard to call. The CDR3 extends over 13 amino acids. Deletions cut 2 bases from V and 8 bases from J, with 10 bases between. CDR1 MNHEY and CDR2 SMNVEV come from the germline V gene (reference sequence). This CDR3 reads CASSLRQIHEQFF. The CDR3 DNA is TGTGCCAGCAGTTTACGGCAGATCCATGAGCAGTTCTTC.

CDR3 sequence: CASSQRANYNEQFF. CDR3 in DNA: TGCGCCAGCAGCCAACGGGCAAACTACAATGAGCAGTTCTTC. The chain recombines TRBV4-1 with TRBJ2-1; no firm D call. The V and J ends lost 2 bases and 3 bases respectively, with 8 bases between them. Germline CDR1 MGHRA, CDR2 YSYEKL. The CDR3 totals 14 residues.

The chain is built from TRBV6-5 and TRBJ2-3, with D hard to call. V was cut by 2 bases and J by 3 bases, with 9 bases left in between. There are 14 residues in the CDR3. CDR1 is MNHEY, CDR2 SVGAGI, per germline. The CDR3: CASSYPVKTDTQYF. CDR3 DNA sequence: TGTGCCAGCAGTTACCCGGTAAAGACAGATACGCAGTATTTT.

The chain links TRBV7-9 to TRBJ2-7; D is possibly TRBD1 (5 bases). CDR3 size: 15 residues. The V gene's germline CDR1 is SEHNR and CDR2 FQNEAQ (reference sequence). With 7 bases removed from V and 5 bases from J, the gap between germline ends came to 21 bases. As DNA, the CDR3 is TGTGCCAGCACCCTAGGGGCCAGGGTAGGCGACGAGCAGTACTTC. This codes for CASTLGARVGDEQYF.

The chain is built from TRBV6-5 and TRBJ2-3; no clear D. In germline, CDR1 is MNHEY, CDR2 SVGAGI. The ends were cut back, 6 bases at V and 4 bases at J, with 11 bases in the middle. The CDR3 loop spans 13 amino acids. CDR3 amino acids: CASSLLWSDTQYF. The DNA for the CDR3 is TGTGCCAGCAGCCTACTTTGGTCAGATACGCAGTATTTT.

The CDR3 loop is CASSGETGRSSYEQYF. As DNA, the CDR3 is TGCGCCAGCAGCGGAGAGACAGGTAGGAGCTCCTACGAGCAGTACTTC. V is TRBV5-1 and J is TRBJ2-7; D might be TRBD1 (6 bases). Trimming stripped 4 bases from V and 0 bases from J, with 17 bases between. CDR3 length: 16 residues. Per germline, CDR1 SGHRS and CDR2 YFSETQ.

The chain recombines TRBV29-1 with TRBJ2-3; 9 bases match TRBD2. Germline V lookup: CDR1 SQVTM, CDR2 ANQGSEA. This CDR3 spans 14 amino acids. Unmatched junction bases numbered 3, after V lost 3 bases and J lost 2 bases. CDR3 amino acids: CSVDSGSTTDTQYF. CDR3 sequence (DNA): TGCAGCGTTGATAGCGGGAGTACCACAGATACGCAGTATTTT.

The V gene is TRBV27, the J gene TRBJ2-1; TRBD1 might be the D (6 bases). The CDR3 spans 12 residues. V was shortened by 5 bases and J by 7 bases, with 9 bases between the two germline ends. Germline V lookup: CDR1 MNHEY, CDR2 SMNVEV (reference sequence). The CDR3 protein is CASSRRGNEQFF. DNA of the CDR3: TGTGCCAGCAGTAGAAGGGGGAATGAGCAGTTCTTC.

The chain links TRBV5-4 to TRBJ1-1; 7 nucleotides agree with TRBD1. Trimming removed 4 bases from V and 0 bases from J; junction bases left unmatched: 3. Per the germline V gene, CDR1 is SGHNT and CDR2 is YYREEE (reference sequence). The CDR3 totals 14 residues. The CDR3 sequence: CASSPGTVNTEAFF. As DNA, the CDR3 is TGTGCCAGCAGCCCCGGGACAGTGAACACTGAAGCTTTCTTT.

The gene calls are TRBV11-2 and TRBJ1-5; no clear D. The V gene's germline CDR1 is SGHAT and CDR2 FQNNGV. This CDR3 region has 12 residues. V was pared by 5 bases and J by 3 bases, with 5 bases between. This CDR3 reads CASSTNNQPQHF. The CDR3 region has the DNA TGTGCCAGCAGCACCAACAATCAGCCCCAGCATTTT.

The chain has TRBV6-1 and TRBJ1-1; D ambiguous. The ends were cut back, 1 base at V and 0 bases at J, with 9 bases in the middle. This CDR3 comprises 15 residues. CDR1 is MNHNS, CDR2 SASEGT, per germline. The CDR3 spells CASSEVGGLNTEAFF. The CDR3 region has the DNA TGTGCCAGCAGTGAAGTTGGAGGCCTGAACACTGAAGCTTTCTTT.

This chain links TRBV2 with TRBJ2-7; 8 bases are shared with TRBD1. After removal of 7 bases from V and 3 bases from J, the junction contained 11 bases not matched to a gene. The CDR3 runs 15 residues. CDR1 SNHLY and CDR2 FYNNEI come from the germline V gene. CDR3 amino acids: CASNNRRTGIYEQYF. CDR3 DNA: TGTGCCAGCAACAATAGGAGGACAGGGATCTACGAGCAGTACTTC.

With regard to this clone: The sample holds other DNA sequences that translate to the same CDR3. The V call is TRBV27, the J call TRBJ1-2, with D possibly being TRBD1 (5 bases). In germline, CDR1 is MNHEY, CDR2 SMNVEV (reference sequence). The CDR3 runs 13 residues. V lost 6 bases and J 4 bases, leaving 12 bases between the germline ends. This CDR3 reads CASRGPRVYGYTF. In DNA form, the CDR3 reads TGTGCCAGCAGAGGGCCCAGGGTCTATGGCTACACCTTC.

In its sample, this clone was seen many times. The chain couples TRBV6-4 to TRBJ2-2; 9 bases are a match to TRBD2. Germline V gene sequence: CDR1 MRHNA, CDR2 SNTAGT. The CDR3 length is 15 residues. With 0 bases clipped from V and 4 bases from J, the junction kept 0 bases outside the gene matches. The CDR3 spells CASSDSSGSTGELFF. CDR3 coding DNA: TGTGCCAGCAGTGACTCTAGCGGGAGCACCGGGGAGCTGTTTTTT.